Shown below are 6 T cell receptor beta chains from a single sample sequenced in a study of blood T cells in healthy people across ages. Through a sample-barcoded 5' primer and a J-beta primer mix, a second PCR was run for roughly 6 to 12 cycles. One entry per CDR3 protein, called by TCRdb with MiXCR from the 5' RACE reads. The sample shows about 680,000 distinct CDR3 sequences, about half of them seen only once. Sequenced: blood. These TCRs come from a woman aged 55 to 70 in good health.

This clonotype was observed once. A much larger clone differs from this one at a single base, so this may be a read error. The genes are TRBV10-3 and TRBJ2-4, with D perhaps TRBD1 (7 bases). This CDR3 comprises 16 residues. From germline, CDR1 is ENHRY and CDR2 SYGVKD. V lost 3 bases to trimming and J lost 3 bases, with 15 bases between them. Here the CDR3 reads CAISDQGEEGKNIQYF. CDR3 DNA sequence: TGTGCCATCAGTGACCAGGGGGAGGAGGGCAAAAACATTCAGTACTTC.

The chain combines TRBV29-1 with TRBJ2-3; 10 nucleotides agree with TRBD1. In germline, CDR1 is SQVTM, CDR2 ANQGSEA. The CDR3 sequence is 16 residues long. Losses at the gene ends were 3 bases for V and 1 base for J; bases not matched to a gene: 7. The CDR3 reads CSVEGTGTGGTDTQYF. In DNA form, the CDR3 reads TGCAGCGTTGAGGGGACCGGGACAGGGGGCACAGATACGCAGTATTTT.

The V gene is TRBV9, the J gene TRBJ2-7; TRBD2 is a possible D gene (5 bases). Between the trimmed V and J ends, which lost 1 base and 3 bases, there was a span of 11 bases. The CDR3 length is 14 residues. Germline loops: CDR1 SGDLS, CDR2 YYNGEE. Here the CDR3 reads CASSVRSGRYEQYF. The CDR3 DNA reads as TGTGCCAGCAGCGTACGAAGCGGCCGCTACGAGCAGTACTTC.

This clonotype was observed a handful of times. The chain has TRBV7-2 and TRBJ2-7, with 9 bases identical to TRBD2. Germline V gene data show CDR1 as SGHTA and CDR2 as FQGNSA. Unmatched junction bases numbered 8, after V lost 2 bases and J lost 0 bases. The CDR3 sequence is 17 residues long. The CDR3 nucleotides are TGTGCCAGCAGCTTAAGGGCTCTAGCGGGAACCTCCTACGAGCAGTACTTC. Its protein is CASSLRALAGTSYEQYF.

In regard to this clonotype: At one end the junction does not follow the germline gene, possibly because of a read error. The CDR3 spells CASSQDPGLAGTELFF. The CDR3 DNA reads as TGTGCCAGCAGCCAAGATCCGGGACTAGCGGGAACTGAGCTGTTCTTC. This chain uses TRBV4-2 with TRBJ2-1, with TRBD2 matching over 13 bases. The CDR3 sequence is 16 residues long. CDR1 is LGHNA and CDR2 is YNFKEQ in the germline V gene.

The V and J genes are TRBV5-1 and TRBJ2-3, with a weak D call TRBD2 (5 bases). CDR3 size: 13 residues. V was pared by 5 bases and J by 5 bases, with 12 bases between. Germline CDR1 SGHRS, CDR2 YFSETQ. This CDR3 is CASSLEAVDTQYF. CDR3 nucleotide sequence: TGCGCCAGCAGTCTGGAGGCGGTAGATACGCAGTATTTT.